This paragraph reports one T cell receptor (beta chain). This table comes from immunoSEQ multiplex PCR, and its TCRdb copy is limited to in-frame clones, with some not included. Here the sample spans approximately 640,000 clones, about 90% being singletons. The data stem from a study of shared clonotypes between healthy human individuals. V was clipped by 3 bases and J by 2 bases; unmatched bases: 11. This CDR3 comprises 17 residues. Germline assignment: CDR1 KGHSH and CDR2 LQKENI. What was sequenced was memory CD8+ T cells from PBMCs. Subset of the sample: CD45RO+ cells pooled with CCR7-negative TemRA cells. This TCR was recovered from a man aged 18 to 35 in good health. Some clones in this sample may be carry-over from other donors' samples. This sequence joins TRBV18 and TRBJ2-5; 8 bases are shared with TRBD2. As DNA, the CDR3 is TGTGCCAGCTCACCCCCCCCTAGGCGGGAGGAGCAAGAGACCCAGTACTTC. It specifies CASSPPPRREEQETQYF.